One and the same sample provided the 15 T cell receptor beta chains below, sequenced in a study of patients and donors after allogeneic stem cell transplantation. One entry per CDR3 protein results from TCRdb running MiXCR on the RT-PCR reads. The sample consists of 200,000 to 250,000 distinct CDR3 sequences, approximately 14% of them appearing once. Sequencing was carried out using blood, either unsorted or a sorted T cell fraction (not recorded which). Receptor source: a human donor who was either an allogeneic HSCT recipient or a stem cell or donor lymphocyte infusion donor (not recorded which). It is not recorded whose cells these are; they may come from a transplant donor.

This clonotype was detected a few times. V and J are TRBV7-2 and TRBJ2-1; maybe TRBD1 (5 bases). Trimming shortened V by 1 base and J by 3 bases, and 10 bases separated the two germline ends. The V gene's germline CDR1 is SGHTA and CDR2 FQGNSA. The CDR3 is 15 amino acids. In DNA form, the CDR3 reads TGTGCCAGCAGCTTAGTGTCCAGGGTCTACAATGAGCAGTTCTTC. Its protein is CASSLVSRVYNEQFF.

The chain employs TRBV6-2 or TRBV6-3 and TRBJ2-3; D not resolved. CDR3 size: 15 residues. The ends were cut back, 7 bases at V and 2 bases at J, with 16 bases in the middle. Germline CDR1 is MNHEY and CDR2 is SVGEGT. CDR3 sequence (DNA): TGTGCCAGCATCGCGTGGTCCCCCCCCACAGATACGCAGTATTTT. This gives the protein CASIAWSPPTDTQYF.

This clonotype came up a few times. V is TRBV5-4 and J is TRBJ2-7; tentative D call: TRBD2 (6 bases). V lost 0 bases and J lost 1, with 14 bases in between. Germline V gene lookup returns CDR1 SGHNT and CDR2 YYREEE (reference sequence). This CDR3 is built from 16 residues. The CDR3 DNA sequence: TGTGCCAGCAGCTTGGGTTTATTTGCGGGGTCCTACGAGCAGTACTTC. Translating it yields CASSLGLFAGSYEQYF. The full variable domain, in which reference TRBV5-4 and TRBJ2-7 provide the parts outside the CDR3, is ETGVTQSPTHLIKTRGQQVTLRCSSQSGHNTVSWYQQALGQGPQFIFQYYREEENGRGNFPPRFSGLQFPNYSSELNVNALELDDSALYLCASSLGLFAGSYEQYFGPGTRLTVT.

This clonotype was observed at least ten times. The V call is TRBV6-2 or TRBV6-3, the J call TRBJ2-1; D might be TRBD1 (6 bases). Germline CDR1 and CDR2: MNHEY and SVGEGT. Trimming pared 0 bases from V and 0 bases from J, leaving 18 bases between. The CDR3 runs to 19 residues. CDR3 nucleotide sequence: TGTGCCAGCAGTTACTCGAAAGGGGGACCGCAGAGCTCCTACAATGAGCAGTTCTTC. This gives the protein CASSYSKGGPQSSYNEQFF.

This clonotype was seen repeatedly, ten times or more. Here the CDR3 reads CASSRALETQYF. The CDR3 DNA reads as TGTGCCAGCAGCCGGGCCCTGGAGACCCAGTACTTC. The chain joins TRBV3-1 to TRBJ2-5; D gene ambiguous. The CDR3 runs to 12 residues. The germline V and J ends were trimmed by 4 bases and 5 bases, with 8 bases remaining between them. Germline loops: CDR1 LGHDT, CDR2 YNNKEL (reference sequence).

The chain's CDR3 is CATSRAGTGGNYGYTF. CDR3 nucleotide sequence: TGTGCCACCAGCAGAGCCGGGACAGGGGGAAACTATGGCTACACCTTC. The genes are TRBV15 and TRBJ1-2; 11 positions match TRBD1. J was trimmed by 2 bases and V by 1 base; bases with no gene match: 3. This CDR3 contains 16 residues. Germline CDR1 and CDR2: LNHNV and YYDKDF (reference sequence). Filled out from reference TRBV15 and TRBJ1-2, the complete variable domain reads DAMVIQNPRYQVTQFGKPVTLSCSQTLNHNVMYWYQQKSSQAPKLLFHYYDKDFNNEADTPDNFQSRRPNTSFCFLDIRSPGLGDTAMYLCATSRAGTGGNYGYTFGSGTRLTVV.

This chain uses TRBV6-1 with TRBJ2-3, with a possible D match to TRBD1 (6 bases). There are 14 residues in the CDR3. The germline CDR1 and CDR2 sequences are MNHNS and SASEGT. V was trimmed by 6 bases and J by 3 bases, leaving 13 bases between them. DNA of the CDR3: TGTGCCAGCAGCACAGGGTTGTATACAGATACGCAGTATTTT. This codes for CASSTGLYTDTQYF.

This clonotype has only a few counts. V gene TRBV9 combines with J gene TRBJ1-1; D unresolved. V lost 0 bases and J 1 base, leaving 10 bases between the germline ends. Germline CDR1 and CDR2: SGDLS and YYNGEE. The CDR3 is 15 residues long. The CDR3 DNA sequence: TGTGCCAGCAGCGTAGGCAAAACCCCGAACACTGAAGCTTTCTTT. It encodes CASSVGKTPNTEAFF.

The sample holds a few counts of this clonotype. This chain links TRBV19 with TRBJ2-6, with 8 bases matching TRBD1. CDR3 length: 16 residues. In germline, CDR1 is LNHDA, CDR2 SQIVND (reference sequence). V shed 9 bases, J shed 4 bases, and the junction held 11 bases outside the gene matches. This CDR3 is CASTDRGNTGANVLTF. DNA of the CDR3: TGTGCCAGCACTGACAGGGGAAATACAGGGGCCAACGTCCTGACTTTC.

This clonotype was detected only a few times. The CDR3 loop reads CATCPAGRINYGYTF. DNA for the CDR3: TGTGCCACATGCCCGGCAGGGAGGATTAACTATGGCTACACCTTC. The chain recombines TRBV6-2 or TRBV6-3 with TRBJ1-2, with D possibly TRBD1 on 5 matching bases. Germline V gene sequence: CDR1 MNHEY, CDR2 SVGEGT. This CDR3 region has 15 residues. Trimming removed 10 bases from V and 1 base from J, with 19 bases in between.

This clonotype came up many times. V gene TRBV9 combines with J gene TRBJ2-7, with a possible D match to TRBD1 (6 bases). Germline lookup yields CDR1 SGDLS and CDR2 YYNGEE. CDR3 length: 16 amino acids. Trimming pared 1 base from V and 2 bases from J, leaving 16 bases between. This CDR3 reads CASSVSPRGTPYEQYF. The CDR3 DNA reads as TGTGCCAGCAGCGTATCCCCCAGGGGAACACCCTACGAGCAGTACTTC. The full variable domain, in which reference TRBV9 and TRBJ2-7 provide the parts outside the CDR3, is DSGVTQTPKHLITATGQRVTLRCSPRSGDLSVYWYQQSLDQGLQFLIQYYNGEERAKGNILERFSAQQFPDLHSELNLSSLELGDSALYFCASSVSPRGTPYEQYFGPGTRLTVT.

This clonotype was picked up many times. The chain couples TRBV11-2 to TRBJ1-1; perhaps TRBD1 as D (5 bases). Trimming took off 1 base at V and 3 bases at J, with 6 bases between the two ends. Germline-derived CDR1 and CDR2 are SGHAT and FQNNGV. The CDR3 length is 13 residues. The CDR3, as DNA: TGTGCCAGCAGCTTAGTCAGGGACACTGAAGCTTTCTTT. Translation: CASSLVRDTEAFF.

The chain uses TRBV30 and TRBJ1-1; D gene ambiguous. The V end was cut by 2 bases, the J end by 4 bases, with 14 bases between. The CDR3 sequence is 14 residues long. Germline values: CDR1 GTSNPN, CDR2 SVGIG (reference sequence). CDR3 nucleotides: TGTGCCTGGAGTAGGGATTCCGCGGGCACTGAAGCTTTCTTT. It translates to CAWSRDSAGTEAFF.

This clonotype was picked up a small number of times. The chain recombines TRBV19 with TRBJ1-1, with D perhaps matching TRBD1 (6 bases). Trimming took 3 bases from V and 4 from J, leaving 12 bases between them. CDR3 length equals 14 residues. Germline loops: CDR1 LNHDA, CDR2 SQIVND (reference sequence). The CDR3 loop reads CASSMKGGITEAFF. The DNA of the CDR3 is TGTGCCAGTAGTATGAAAGGGGGAATCACTGAAGCTTTCTTT.

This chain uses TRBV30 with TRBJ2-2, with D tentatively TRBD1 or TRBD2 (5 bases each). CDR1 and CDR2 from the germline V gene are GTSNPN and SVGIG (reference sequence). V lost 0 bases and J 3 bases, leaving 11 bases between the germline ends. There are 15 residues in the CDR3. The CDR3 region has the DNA TGTGCCTGGAGTGTAGTTGAGGGGTACACCGGGGAGCTGTTTTTT. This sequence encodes CAWSVVEGYTGELFF.